Listed below are T cell receptor beta chains from one sample, sequenced in a study of blood T cell repertoires in COVID-19. Generated by immunoSEQ multiplex PCR, the TCRdb table keeps only in-frame clones and is missing some. The sample records around 380,000 clones, over 75% being singletons. Sequences were obtained from PBMCs or T cells enriched from blood (not recorded which). These receptors came from a man aged 25-45 years who had recovered from COVID-19. CDR3s include the opening cysteine and the closing phenylalanine or tryptophan. A D gene is named only where the DNA matches it firmly. The size of a clone is reported for some rows only, either as once, few or many, or as a class for expanded clones.

v_gene: TRBV9
abundance: -
j_gene: TRBJ2-5
d_gene: TRBD2
CDR3nt: TGTGCCAGCAGCGTGATAGCGGGATACCAAGAGACCCAGTACTTC
CDR3aa: CASSVIAGYQETQYF

v_gene: TRBV7-3
abundance: -
j_gene: TRBJ2-7
d_gene: -
CDR3nt: TGTGCCAGCAGCTCGGGGGAGGAGCAGTACTTC
CDR3aa: CASSSGEEQYF

v_gene: TRBV7-2
abundance: -
j_gene: TRBJ1-6
d_gene: TRBD1
CDR3nt: TGTGCCAGCAGCTCGGTGACAGGGGGCGTCTCCTATAATTCACCCCTCCACTTT
CDR3aa: CASSSVTGGVSYNSPLHF

v_gene: TRBV29-1
abundance: -
j_gene: TRBJ1-4
d_gene: TRBD1
CDR3nt: TGCAGCGGTGGACAGGGCGCAACTAATGAAAAACTGTTTTTT
CDR3aa: CSGGQGATNEKLFF

v_gene: TRBV25-1
abundance: -
j_gene: TRBJ2-7
d_gene: -
CDR3nt: TGTGCCAGCAAAGGAGGGTGGTCGTACGAGCAGTACTTC
CDR3aa: CASKGGWSYEQYF

v_gene: TRBV20-1
abundance: -
j_gene: TRBJ1-1
d_gene: -
CDR3nt: TGCAGTGCTAGAAGGGGCCCTGAAGCTTTCTTT
CDR3aa: CSARRGPEAFF

v_gene: TRBV7-2
abundance: -
j_gene: TRBJ1-6
d_gene: TRBD1
CDR3nt: TGTGCCAGCACCCTGGGACAGGGTAGGCAGGCGTCACCCCTCCACTTT
CDR3aa: CASTLGQGRQASPLHF

v_gene: TRBV5-6
abundance: -
j_gene: TRBJ2-1
d_gene: -
CDR3nt: TGTGCCAGCAGCTTGGTCAGTTCCTACAATGAGCAGTTCTTC
CDR3aa: CASSLVSSYNEQFF

v_gene: TRBV9
abundance: -
j_gene: TRBJ1-2
d_gene: TRBD1
CDR3nt: TGTGCCAGCAGCACCGGACAGGGTAACCCATATGGCTACACCTTC
CDR3aa: CASSTGQGNPYGYTF

v_gene: TRBV10-3
abundance: few
j_gene: TRBJ1-2
d_gene: TRBD1
CDR3nt: TGTGCCATCAGTGAGGGACAGGGGAGAGGTTATGGCTACACCTTC
CDR3aa: CAISEGQGRGYGYTF

v_gene: TRBV12-3/TRBV12-4
abundance: -
j_gene: TRBJ1-1
d_gene: -
CDR3nt: TGTGCCAGCAGCGCGCTACAGGGAACTGAAGCTTTCTTT
CDR3aa: CASSALQGTEAFF

v_gene: TRBV4-3
abundance: -
j_gene: TRBJ1-5
d_gene: -
CDR3nt: TGCGCCAGCAGCCAAGACCGCTATAGCAATCAGCCCCAGCATTTT
CDR3aa: CASSQDRYSNQPQHF

v_gene: TRBV6-4
abundance: -
j_gene: TRBJ1-6
d_gene: -
CDR3nt: TGTGCCGGCGAATCCGGGACAAATTACCGCTCCTATAATTCACCCCTCCACTTT
CDR3aa: CAGESGTNYRSYNSPLHF

v_gene: TRBV6-2/TRBV6-3
abundance: -
j_gene: TRBJ1-2
d_gene: -
CDR3nt: TGTGCCAGCAGTTCCCATCCCTATGGCTACACCTTC
CDR3aa: CASSSHPYGYTF

v_gene: TRBV27
abundance: -
j_gene: TRBJ1-4
d_gene: TRBD1
CDR3nt: TGTGCCAGCAGTCAACACCTAGGACAGGGATATAAGCTGTTTTTT
CDR3aa: CASSQHLGQGYKLFF

v_gene: TRBV20-1
abundance: -
j_gene: TRBJ1-6
d_gene: -
CDR3nt: TGCAGTGCTAGTCGCGCAGGCAGCTCCTATAATTCACCCCTCCACTTT
CDR3aa: CSASRAGSSYNSPLHF

v_gene: TRBV3-1/TRBV3-2
abundance: -
j_gene: TRBJ2-3
d_gene: -
CDR3nt: TGTGCCAGCAGCCTCTCGGGGTGGGCCACAGATACGCAGTATTTT
CDR3aa: CASSLSGWATDTQYF

v_gene: TRBV7-9
abundance: -
j_gene: TRBJ2-2
d_gene: TRBD1
CDR3nt: TGTGCCAGCAGCTTACTATATGACAGGGGAGCCACCGGGGAGCTGTTTTTT
CDR3aa: CASSLLYDRGATGELFF

v_gene: TRBV28
abundance: -
j_gene: TRBJ1-2
d_gene: TRBD1
CDR3nt: TGTGCCAGCAGTCCAGGACAGGTCAACTATGGCTACACCTTC
CDR3aa: CASSPGQVNYGYTF

v_gene: TRBV24-1
abundance: -
j_gene: TRBJ2-1
d_gene: -
CDR3nt: TGTGCCACCAGTGATCCCGGACTGGGCTACAATGAGCAGTTCTTC
CDR3aa: CATSDPGLGYNEQFF

v_gene: TRBV7-9
abundance: -
j_gene: TRBJ2-7
d_gene: TRBD1
CDR3nt: TGTGCCAGCAGCTTATTCGGGGACAGGGCCTACGAGCAGTACTTC
CDR3aa: CASSLFGDRAYEQYF

v_gene: TRBV2
abundance: -
j_gene: TRBJ1-2
d_gene: -
CDR3nt: TGTGCCAGCAGTGTAGGGGTCAGGTATGGCTACACCTTC
CDR3aa: CASSVGVRYGYTF

v_gene: TRBV6-1
abundance: -
j_gene: TRBJ1-5
d_gene: -
CDR3nt: TGTGCCAGCAGTGAAGTGCCGGGTAATCAGCCCCAGCATTTT
CDR3aa: CASSEVPGNQPQHF

v_gene: TRBV5-4
abundance: -
j_gene: TRBJ2-2
d_gene: TRBD2
CDR3nt: TGTGCCAGCAGCTTGGCGGGGGGTATCACCGGGGAGCTGTTTTTT
CDR3aa: CASSLAGGITGELFF

v_gene: TRBV7-9
abundance: -
j_gene: TRBJ1-6
d_gene: TRBD1
CDR3nt: TGTGCCAGCAGCTTAGGGACAGGGAATAATTCACCCCTCCACTTT
CDR3aa: CASSLGTGNNSPLHF

v_gene: TRBV6-2/TRBV6-3
abundance: -
j_gene: TRBJ2-3
d_gene: TRBD1
CDR3nt: TGTGCCAGCAGCCGTGGACAGGGGGCTTTTATCCTTAGCACAGATACGCAGTATTTT
CDR3aa: CASSRGQGAFILSTDTQYF